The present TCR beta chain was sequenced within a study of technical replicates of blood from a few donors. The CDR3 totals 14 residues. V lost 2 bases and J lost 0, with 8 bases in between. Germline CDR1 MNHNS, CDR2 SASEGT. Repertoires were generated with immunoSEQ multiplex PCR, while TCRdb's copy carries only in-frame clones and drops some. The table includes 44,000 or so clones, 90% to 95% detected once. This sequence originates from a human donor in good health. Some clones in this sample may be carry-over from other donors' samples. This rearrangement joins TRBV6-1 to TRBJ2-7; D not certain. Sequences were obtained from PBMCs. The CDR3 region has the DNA TGTGCCAGCAGTGAACGCCCCAGCTCCTACGAGCAGTACTTC. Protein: CASSERPSSYEQYF.